Each of the 25 T cell receptor beta chains below was sequenced from the same sample in a study of a mutant IDH1 vaccine in newly diagnosed glioma. These receptors are not linked to any known antigen. The time point here: week 47, end of study. It was 300 ug of mutant IDH1 20-mer peptide that made up each vaccine dose, given with topical imiquimod. This table comes from immunoSEQ multiplex PCR, and its TCRdb copy is limited to in-frame clones, with some not included. The data contain 40,000 or so clones, less than 85% of them singletons. The sequencing here drew on PBMCs, taken from a glioma patient whose treatment included an IDH1 peptide vaccine. Receptors originate from a young man with glioma. Some clones in this sample may be carry-over from other donors' samples.

The V and J genes are TRBV5-6 and TRBJ1-5; TRBD1 matches at 10 bases. Per germline, CDR1 SGHDT and CDR2 YYEEEE. V was pared by 0 bases and J by 13 bases, with 7 bases of the junction left unmatched. This CDR3 has 14 amino acids. The CDR3 coding sequence is TGTGCCAGCAGCTTGGGACAGGGGGCGGGATCTCAGCATTTT. Its protein product is CASSLGQGAGSQHF.

The count of this clone is one. The rearrangement joins TRBV29-1 to TRBJ1-2; D perhaps matches TRBD1 (6 bases). This CDR3 has 14 amino acids. CDR1 and CDR2 from the germline V gene are SQVTM and ANQGSEA. V was clipped by 7 bases and J by 3 bases, with 18 bases between them. CDR3: CSADAQGIYYGYTF. The CDR3 nucleotides read TGCAGCGCCGATGCCCAGGGGATTTACTATGGCTACACCTTC.

This chain uses TRBV7-9 with TRBJ1-1, with D perhaps matching TRBD1 (5 bases). Trimming took 4 bases from V and 13 from J, leaving 22 bases between them. Germline CDR1 is SEHNR and CDR2 is FQNEAQ (reference sequence). This CDR3 has 14 residues. In DNA, the CDR3 is TGTGCCAGCAGCTCCTCTCAGGGACTGAAGCTTGGTTTCTTT. This sequence encodes CASSSSQGLKLGFF.

The chain uses TRBV7-2 and TRBJ2-7; TRBD1 is a possible D gene (5 bases). CDR1 and CDR2 (germline): SGHTA, FQGNSA. This CDR3 comprises 14 residues. V was trimmed by 5 bases and J by 2 bases, leaving 13 bases between them. As DNA, the CDR3 is TGTGCCAGCAGCGGTCGACAGACAGCCTACGAGCAGTACTTC. This encodes CASSGRQTAYEQYF.

The CDR3 protein is CASSKAPGTSIDEQFF. In nucleotides, the CDR3 is TGTGCCAGCAGCAAAGCCCCTGGGACTAGTATCGATGAGCAGTTCTTC. The gene calls are TRBV7-8 and TRBJ2-1; 8 positions match TRBD2. Germline CDR1 is SGHVS and CDR2 is FQNEAQ. The V and J ends lost 5 bases and 8 bases, in that order; junction bases with no gene match: 14. The CDR3 spans 16 residues. Filled out from reference TRBV7-8 and TRBJ2-1, the complete variable domain reads GAGVSQSPRYKVAKRGQDVALRCDPISGHVSLFWYQQALGQGPEFLTYFQNEAQLDKSGLPSDRFFAERPEGSVSTLKIQRTQQEDSAVYLCASSKAPGTSIDEQFFGPGTRLTVL.

The rearrangement joins TRBV19 to TRBJ1-4; D unresolved. The CDR3 is 16 residues long. Germline V gene data show CDR1 as LNHDA and CDR2 as SQIVND (reference sequence). Trimming pared 0 bases from V and 8 bases from J, leaving 16 bases between. The CDR3 loop reads CASSIDWAVLTEKLFF. CDR3 in DNA: TGTGCCAGTAGTATAGACTGGGCGGTCCTGACCGAAAAACTGTTTTTT.

V usage is TRBV18 and J usage is TRBJ1-1; D not resolved. This CDR3 region has 18 residues. Trimming took 3 bases from V and 1 from J, leaving 21 bases between them. Germline CDR1 reads KGHSH; CDR2 reads LQKENI. The CDR3 loop reads CASSPVHGNLAKNTEAFF. The CDR3 coding sequence is TGTGCCAGCTCACCCGTACATGGCAACCTCGCCAAGAACACTGAAGCTTTCTTT. The whole variable domain, remainder taken from reference TRBV18 and TRBJ1-1, is NAGVMQNPRHLVRRRGQEARLRCSPMKGHSHVYWYRQLPEEGLKFMVYLQKENIIDESGMPKERFSAEFPKEGPSILRIQQVVRGDSAAYFCASSPVHGNLAKNTEAFFGQGTRLTVV.

The J gene is TRBJ2-1, the V gene TRBV6-1, with 12 bases matching TRBD1. J was trimmed by 7 bases and V by 4 bases; bases with no gene match: 8. CDR3 length equals 16 residues. CDR1 and CDR2 from the germline V gene are MNHNS and SASEGT. The CDR3 DNA reads TGTGCCAGCAGTGGCCTCCCGGGACAGGGGGCTAATGAGCAGTTCTTC. Amino acids: CASSGLPGQGANEQFF.

The chain couples TRBV29-1 to TRBJ1-1; no definite D call. The CDR3 sequence is 10 residues long. Germline CDR1 SQVTM, CDR2 ANQGSEA. Trimming pared 7 bases from V and 8 bases from J, leaving 11 bases between. CDR3 DNA: TGCAGCGCTTATGGAAGGGAAGCTTTCTTT. It encodes CSAYGREAFF. The full variable domain, completed using reference TRBV29-1 and TRBJ1-1, is SAVISQKPSRDICQRGTSLTIQCQVDSQVTMMFWYRQQPGQSLTLIATANQGSEATYESGFVIDKFPISRPNLTFSTLTVSNMSPEDSSIYLCSAYGREAFFGQGTRLTVV.

The rearrangement joins TRBV6-5 to TRBJ1-1; tentative D call: TRBD1 (6 bases). CDR1 and CDR2 from the germline V gene are MNHEY and SVGAGI. This CDR3 contains 14 residues. Trimming removed 6 bases at V and 1 base at J, with 12 bases between. CDR3 nucleotide sequence: TGTGCCAGCAGGAGTGGGGGGCGGAACACTGAAGCTTTCTTT. Its protein is CASRSGGRNTEAFF.

The chain links TRBV7-9 to TRBJ1-2, with TRBD1 identical over 8 bases. The CDR3 covers 15 residues. CDR1 and CDR2 from the germline V gene are SEHNR and FQNEAQ (reference sequence). With 6 bases clipped from V and 4 bases from J, the junction kept 10 bases outside the gene matches. The CDR3 spells CASSYTGGIPYGYTF. The CDR3 nucleotides read TGTGCCAGCAGTTATACAGGGGGTATACCCTATGGCTACACCTTC.

This sequence joins TRBV9 and TRBJ2-4; D ambiguous. The CDR3 runs to 15 residues. The germline V gene has CDR1 SGDLS and CDR2 YYNGEE. V was cut by 0 bases and J by 8 bases, with 15 bases left in between. The CDR3 DNA sequence: TGTGCCAGCAGCGTAGACGGGCCTCCTACGGACATTCAGTACTTC. Protein sequence: CASSVDGPPTDIQYF. Variable domain in full (rest from reference TRBV9 and TRBJ2-4): DSGVTQTPKHLITATGQRVTLRCSPRSGDLSVYWYQQSLDQGLQFLIQYYNGEERAKGNILERFSAQQFPDLHSELNLSSLELGDSALYFCASSVDGPPTDIQYFGAGTRLSVL.

The J gene is TRBJ1-1, the V gene TRBV18; no clear D. The germline V and J ends were trimmed by 3 bases and 5 bases, with 10 bases remaining between them. Germline CDR1 and CDR2: KGHSH and LQKENI. CDR3 length: 13 amino acids. This CDR3 reads CASSPAQRTEAFF. In nucleotides, the CDR3 is TGTGCCAGCTCACCGGCGCAGCGGACTGAAGCTTTCTTT.

This clone was recorded once. This sequence joins TRBV4-2 and TRBJ1-6; 7 positions agree with TRBD1. From germline, CDR1 is LGHNA and CDR2 YNFKEQ. Unmatched junction bases numbered 5, after V lost 0 bases and J lost 6 bases. The CDR3 is made up of 16 amino acids. CDR3 DNA sequence: TGTGCCAGCAGCCAAGATAAGGGACAGATTAATTCACCCCTCCACTTT. It translates to CASSQDKGQINSPLHF.

The V call is TRBV6-5, the J call TRBJ2-7; tentative D call: TRBD1 (5 bases). The ends were cut back, 7 bases at V and 0 bases at J, with 10 bases in the middle. This CDR3 has 13 amino acids. Per germline, CDR1 MNHEY and CDR2 SVGAGI. Written as DNA, the CDR3 is TGTGCCAGCATCGACAGTACCTCCTACGAGCAGTACTTC. As protein: CASIDSTSYEQYF.

V is TRBV5-1 and J is TRBJ2-6; D could derive from TRBD1 or TRBD2 (5 bases each). Trimming removed 4 bases from V and 3 bases from J, with 8 bases in between. CDR1 is SGHRS, CDR2 YFSETQ, per germline. The CDR3 has 14 residues. The DNA of the CDR3 is TGCGCCAGCAGCCTTGGGGGTGGGGCCAACGTCCTGACTTTC. Residues: CASSLGGGANVLTF.

This clone appeared a few times. The chain joins TRBV6-6 to TRBJ1-1; 7 bases line up with TRBD1. The V gene's germline CDR1 is MNHNY and CDR2 SVGAGI (reference sequence). The CDR3 has 14 amino acids. Trimming cost V 8 bases and J 1 base; bases outside gene matches: 7. CDR3 sequence reads: CASSPDRQNTEAFF. CDR3 DNA sequence: TGTGCCAGCTCGCCGGACAGGCAGAACACTGAAGCTTTCTTT.

The genes are TRBV28 and TRBJ2-7; 8 bases map to TRBD2. After removal of 3 bases from V and 9 bases from J, the junction contained 10 bases not matched to a gene. The CDR3 sequence is 14 residues long. In germline, CDR1 is MDHEN, CDR2 SYDVKM. In DNA, the CDR3 is TGTGCCAGCAGTTTTTTGGCTAGCGGGTCCCTGCAGTACTTC. Translated: CASSFLASGSLQYF. Drawing the rest from reference TRBV28 and TRBJ2-7, the complete variable domain is DVKVTQSSRYLVKRTGEKVFLECVQDMDHENMFWYRQDPGLGLRLIYFSYDVKMKEKGDIPEGYSVSREKKERFSLILESASTNQTSMYLCASSFLASGSLQYFGPGTRLTVT.

The chain links TRBV6-6 to TRBJ1-5, with D perhaps TRBD1 (5 bases). Germline V CDR1 and CDR2: MNHNY, SVGAGI (reference sequence). The CDR3 has 15 amino acids. V shed 5 bases and J shed 1 base, with 12 bases lying between them. The chain's CDR3 is CASSRPGASNQPQHF. CDR3 sequence (DNA): TGTGCCAGCAGTCGTCCCGGGGCCAGCAATCAGCCCCAGCATTTT.

A word on this clone: The sample carries other DNA sequences with the same CDR3. Written as DNA, the CDR3 is TGCGCCAGCAGCCAAGATCGCGCAGGGCAGGAGACCCAGTACTTC. Translation: CASSQDRAGQETQYF. The rearrangement uses TRBV4-3 and TRBJ2-5; possibly TRBD1 for D (5 bases). The CDR3 contains 15 residues. V lost 0 bases and J 5 bases, leaving 13 bases between the germline ends. From germline, CDR1 is LGHNA and CDR2 YSLEER.

This rearrangement joins TRBV2 to TRBJ1-2; D unresolved. CDR1 is SNHLY and CDR2 is FYNNEI in the germline V gene. The germline V and J ends were trimmed by 2 bases and 4 bases, with 14 bases remaining between them. The CDR3 covers 15 residues. The CDR3 DNA reads TGTGCCAGCAGTGAATCGGCCTCGGTAACCTATGGCTACACCTTC. This encodes CASSESASVTYGYTF.

The V and J genes are TRBV4-1 and TRBJ1-5; D is undetermined. The V gene lost 3 bases and the J gene lost 3 bases, with 15 bases spanning the gap. Germline V lookup: CDR1 MGHRA, CDR2 YSYEKL. This CDR3 is 16 amino acids long. CDR3 nucleotide sequence: TGCGCCAGCAGCCAGGAGACGGGGAGTCTCAATCAGCCCCAGCATTTT. Protein: CASSQETGSLNQPQHF.

This chain connects TRBV10-3 to TRBJ2-3; D unresolved. Germline CDR1 reads ENHRY; CDR2 reads SYGVKD. This CDR3 is 15 amino acids long. V was pared by 1 base and J by 1 base, with 9 bases between. CDR3 protein: CAISEFVVRTDTQYF. The CDR3 coding sequence is TGTGCCATCAGTGAGTTCGTTGTCCGCACAGATACGCAGTATTTT.

This chain uses TRBV6-1 with TRBJ1-1, with 7 positions matching TRBD1. The CDR3 has 12 residues. Germline-derived CDR1 and CDR2 are MNHNS and SASEGT. Trimming took 9 bases from V and 3 from J; bases not matched to a gene: 4. The CDR3 protein is CASNRGDTEAFF. CDR3 nucleotide sequence: TGTGCCAGTAACAGGGGTGACACTGAAGCTTTCTTT.

J is TRBJ2-7 and V is TRBV7-9; a weak D match, TRBD2 (6 bases). V dropped 4 bases and J dropped 6 bases, with 13 bases sitting between them. The germline CDR1 and CDR2 sequences are SEHNR and FQNEAQ (reference sequence). This CDR3 comprises 13 residues. DNA of the CDR3: TGTGCCAGCAGCTACCCTAGCGCGACCGAGCAGTACTTC. Translating gives CASSYPSATEQYF.